This is a list of T cell receptor beta chains from one sample in a study of graft-versus-host responses after intestinal transplantation. TCRdb's copy holds only in-frame clones and misses some; the assay was immunoSEQ multiplex PCR. The data hold several thousand clones, with 29% observed a single time. Sequences were derived from alloreactive CD4+ T cells from a mixed lymphocyte reaction culture, sampled before transplantation. These receptors all come from a human patient who was an organ donor for intestinal transplantation. Both conserved end residues are part of each CDR3. The D gene is left open where the match is weak. Not all rows give a size; the values are once, few, many and, for expanded clones, a class.

clone_size,d_call,v_call,j_call,cdr3_aa,cdr3_nt
medium-sized,TRBD1,TRBV5-1,TRBJ2-7,CASSAGGYEQYF,TGCGCCAGCAGCGCAGGGGGCTACGAGCAGTACTTC
few,.,TRBV7-6,TRBJ1-1,CASSLAGANTEAFF,TGTGCCAGCAGCTTGGCAGGGGCGAACACTGAAGCTTTCTTT
few,TRBD2,TRBV6-5,TRBJ2-1,CASRSAGGYNEQFF,TGTGCCAGCAGGTCGGCGGGAGGTTACAATGAGCAGTTCTTC
medium-sized,TRBD1,TRBV30,TRBJ1-2,CAWRYRGRIYGYTF,TGTGCCTGGCGCTACAGGGGGCGTATCTATGGCTACACCTTC
few,.,TRBV9,TRBJ2-5,CASSVEETQYF,TGTGCCAGCAGCGTAGAGGAGACCCAGTACTTC
.,.,TRBV11-3,TRBJ2-3,CASSSGRTSATDTQYF,TGTGCCAGCAGCTCTGGGAGGACCAGCGCCACAGATACGCAGTATTTT
.,.,TRBV11-3,TRBJ2-7,CASSLGTGYEQYF,TGTGCCAGCAGCTTAGGAACAGGGTACGAGCAGTACTTC
.,.,TRBV7-9,TRBJ1-2,CASSRTSSGGYTF,TGTGCCAGCAGTCGGACATCGTCGGGAGGCTACACCTTC
.,.,TRBV27,TRBJ1-1,CASSFRVPIMNTEAFF,TGTGCCAGCAGTTTCAGGGTCCCTATCATGAACACTGAAGCTTTCTTT
.,.,TRBV10-3,TRBJ2-3,CATRDSTDTQYF,TGTGCCACCCGGGACTCCACAGATACGCAGTATTTT
.,.,TRBV4-3,TRBJ1-4,CASSQVVGTSNEKLFF,TGCGCCAGCAGCCAAGTTGTCGGAACGTCTAATGAAAAACTGTTTTTT
.,.,TRBV6-6,TRBJ2-3,CASWARAARTDTQYF,TGTGCCAGCTGGGCACGGGCAGCCCGCACAGATACGCAGTATTTT
medium-sized,TRBD1,TRBV2,TRBJ1-1,CASSYYRGPAFF,TGTGCCAGCAGTTACTACAGGGGCCCGGCTTTCTTT
.,.,TRBV30,TRBJ2-6,CAWEGVRYNQSRANVLTF,TGTGCCTGGGAGGGGGTGCGTTATAACCAAAGTCGGGCCAACGTCCTGACTTTC
medium-sized,.,TRBV6-5,TRBJ2-1,CASSYSPHNEQFF,TGTGCCAGCAGTTACTCCCCCCACAATGAGCAGTTCTTC
.,.,TRBV4-3,TRBJ1-2,CASSQTVNYGYTF,TGCGCCAGCAGCCAAACAGTTAACTATGGCTACACCTTC
.,.,TRBV7-9,TRBJ2-7,CASSLVSGYEQYF,TGTGCCAGCAGCTTAGTCTCCGGCTACGAGCAGTACTTC
large,.,TRBV10-3,TRBJ1-5,CAISEMGGDQPQHF,TGTGCCATCAGTGAGATGGGTGGGGATCAGCCCCAGCATTTT
few,TRBD1,TRBV6-6,TRBJ1-3,CASSYWGQGANTIYF,TGTGCCAGCAGTTACTGGGGACAGGGGGCGAACACCATATATTTT
.,.,TRBV7-9,TRBJ2-5,CASSLTLPGGAETQYF,TGTGCCAGCAGCTTAACCCTTCCTGGGGGCGCAGAGACCCAGTACTTC
medium-sized,.,TRBV5-4,TRBJ2-6,CASSRQVSGANVLTF,TGTGCCAGCAGCAGACAGGTTTCAGGGGCCAACGTCCTGACTTTC
.,.,TRBV19,TRBJ2-2,CASSLRGTSTTGELFF,TGTGCCAGTAGTCTAAGGGGGACGTCTACCACCGGGGAGCTGTTTTTT
.,TRBD2,TRBV18,TRBJ2-2,CASSPPGLLNTGELFF,TGTGCCAGCTCACCACCGGGACTATTAAACACCGGGGAGCTGTTTTTT
medium-sized,.,TRBV18,TRBJ2-1,CASSPYSEQFF,TGTGCCAGCTCACCATATAGTGAGCAGTTCTTC
large,TRBD2,TRBV19,TRBJ2-3,CASSLGLAGITDTQYF,TGTGCCAGTAGTCTAGGACTAGCGGGGATCACAGATACGCAGTATTTT
.,.,TRBV7-2,TRBJ1-6,CASSLEAWGGWDSPLHF,TGTGCCAGCAGCTTAGAGGCGTGGGGGGGGTGGGATTCACCCCTCCACTTT
medium-sized,.,TRBV5-1,TRBJ2-6,CASGIQTGLGANVLTF,TGCGCCAGCGGGATACAAACAGGGCTAGGGGCCAACGTCCTGACTTTC
.,TRBD2,TRBV27,TRBJ2-1,CASLPQSGREIEQFF,TGTGCCAGCCTCCCTCAAAGCGGGAGGGAGATTGAGCAGTTCTTC
.,.,TRBV6-6,TRBJ1-1,CASSLPGEAFF,TGTGCCAGCAGCCTCCCGGGGGAAGCTTTCTTT
.,TRBD2,TRBV11-2,TRBJ2-3,CASSLGGLAGYTDTQYF,TGTGCCAGCAGCTTAGGAGGCTTAGCGGGGTACACAGATACGCAGTATTTT
.,.,TRBV27,TRBJ1-1,CASYGTEAFF,TGTGCCAGCTATGGCACTGAAGCTTTCTTT
.,.,TRBV9,TRBJ2-3,CASSVGGTDTQYF,TGTGCCAGCAGCGTAGGGGGCACAGATACGCAGTATTTT
few,TRBD1,TRBV6-5,TRBJ2-3,CASSSGTGGRTDTQYF,TGTGCCAGCAGTTCCGGGACAGGGGGTCGCACAGATACGCAGTATTTT
.,.,TRBV2,TRBJ2-3,CASGDSSSTDTQYF,TGTGCCAGCGGAGACAGCTCTAGCACAGATACGCAGTATTTT
.,.,TRBV19,TRBJ2-7,CASSIGVGSYEQYF,TGTGCCAGTAGTATAGGGGTGGGATCCTACGAGCAGTACTTC
.,.,TRBV18,TRBJ2-6,CASSAQIEHLQSRANVLTF,TGTGCCAGCTCAGCTCAGATAGAACATTTACAAAGTCGGGCCAACGTCCTGACTTTC
.,.,TRBV6-9,TRBJ1-1,CASSYSELNTEAFF,TGTGCCAGCAGTTACTCGGAGCTAAACACTGAAGCTTTCTTT
few,.,TRBV7-9,TRBJ2-1,CASSFGYGSEQFF,TGTGCCAGCAGCTTCGGGTACGGTAGTGAGCAGTTCTTC
medium-sized,.,TRBV18,TRBJ1-3,CASSLEGEPGNTIYF,TGTGCCAGCTCACTGGAGGGGGAACCCGGGAACACCATATATTTT
medium-sized,.,TRBV18,TRBJ2-2,CASSSLSVQLGPGELFF,TGTGCCAGCTCGTCTCTCTCGGTCCAGCTTGGACCCGGGGAGCTGTTTTTT
once,.,TRBV8-2,TRBJ2-6,CGKLFRITQRRANVLTF,TGTGGCAAGTTATTCAGGATAACACAAAGGCGGGCCAACGTCCTGACTTTC
.,.,TRBV5-1,TRBJ1-2,CASSRWGYGYTF,TGCGCCAGCAGCAGATGGGGCTATGGCTACACCTTC
few,.,TRBV11-3,TRBJ1-4,CASSFHGTLGEKLFF,TGTGCCAGCAGCTTTCACGGGACCTTAGGGGAAAAACTGTTTTTT
few,.,TRBV7-7,TRBJ2-5,CASSMEAETQYF,TGTGCCAGCAGCATGGAAGCGGAGACCCAGTACTTC
.,.,TRBV10-2,TRBJ1-6,CASSESWWMNSPLHF,TGCGCCAGCAGTGAGTCATGGTGGATGAATTCACCCCTCCACTTT
.,.,TRBV12-1,TRBJ1-2,CASSFAVQSYGYTF,TGTGCCAGCAGCTTCGCTGTCCAGTCTTATGGCTACACCTTC
.,.,TRBV9,TRBJ1-2,CASSTSRAGYTF,TGTGCCAGCAGCACCAGTAGGGCTGGCTACACCTTC
large,.,TRBV10-1,TRBJ2-1,CASSGPTPTSSYNEQFF,TGCGCCAGCAGTGGACCTACACCAACGAGCTCCTACAATGAGCAGTTCTTC
few,TRBD2,TRBV28,TRBJ2-5,CASSLWGLAGQETQYF,TGTGCCAGCAGTTTATGGGGACTAGCGGGGCAAGAGACCCAGTACTTC
few,.,TRBV6-5,TRBJ2-7,CASSYSFTVNPYEQYF,TGTGCCAGCAGTTACTCGTTCACGGTAAACCCCTACGAGCAGTACTTC
few,.,TRBV7-2,TRBJ1-2,CASSLIPVGNYGYTF,TGTGCCAGCAGCTTAATACCGGTAGGAAACTATGGCTACACCTTC
medium-sized,.,TRBV7-9,TRBJ2-3,CASSLAGTVSTDTQYF,TGTGCCAGCAGCTTAGCCGGGACGGTTAGCACAGATACGCAGTATTTT
medium-sized,.,TRBV18,TRBJ2-3,CASSPKGPDTQYF,TGTGCCAGCTCACCAAAGGGGCCAGATACGCAGTATTTT
few,TRBD1,TRBV6-5,TRBJ1-6,CASRQRTGYISPLHF,TGTGCCAGCCGCCAACGGACAGGGTATATTTCACCCCTCCACTTT
few,.,TRBV6-6,TRBJ1-1,CASRDSRGAEAFF,TGTGCCAGCAGGGACAGTCGAGGCGCTGAAGCTTTCTTT
.,.,TRBV10-1,TRBJ2-2,CASSNTGELFF,TGCGCCAGCTCCAACACCGGGGAGCTGTTTTTT